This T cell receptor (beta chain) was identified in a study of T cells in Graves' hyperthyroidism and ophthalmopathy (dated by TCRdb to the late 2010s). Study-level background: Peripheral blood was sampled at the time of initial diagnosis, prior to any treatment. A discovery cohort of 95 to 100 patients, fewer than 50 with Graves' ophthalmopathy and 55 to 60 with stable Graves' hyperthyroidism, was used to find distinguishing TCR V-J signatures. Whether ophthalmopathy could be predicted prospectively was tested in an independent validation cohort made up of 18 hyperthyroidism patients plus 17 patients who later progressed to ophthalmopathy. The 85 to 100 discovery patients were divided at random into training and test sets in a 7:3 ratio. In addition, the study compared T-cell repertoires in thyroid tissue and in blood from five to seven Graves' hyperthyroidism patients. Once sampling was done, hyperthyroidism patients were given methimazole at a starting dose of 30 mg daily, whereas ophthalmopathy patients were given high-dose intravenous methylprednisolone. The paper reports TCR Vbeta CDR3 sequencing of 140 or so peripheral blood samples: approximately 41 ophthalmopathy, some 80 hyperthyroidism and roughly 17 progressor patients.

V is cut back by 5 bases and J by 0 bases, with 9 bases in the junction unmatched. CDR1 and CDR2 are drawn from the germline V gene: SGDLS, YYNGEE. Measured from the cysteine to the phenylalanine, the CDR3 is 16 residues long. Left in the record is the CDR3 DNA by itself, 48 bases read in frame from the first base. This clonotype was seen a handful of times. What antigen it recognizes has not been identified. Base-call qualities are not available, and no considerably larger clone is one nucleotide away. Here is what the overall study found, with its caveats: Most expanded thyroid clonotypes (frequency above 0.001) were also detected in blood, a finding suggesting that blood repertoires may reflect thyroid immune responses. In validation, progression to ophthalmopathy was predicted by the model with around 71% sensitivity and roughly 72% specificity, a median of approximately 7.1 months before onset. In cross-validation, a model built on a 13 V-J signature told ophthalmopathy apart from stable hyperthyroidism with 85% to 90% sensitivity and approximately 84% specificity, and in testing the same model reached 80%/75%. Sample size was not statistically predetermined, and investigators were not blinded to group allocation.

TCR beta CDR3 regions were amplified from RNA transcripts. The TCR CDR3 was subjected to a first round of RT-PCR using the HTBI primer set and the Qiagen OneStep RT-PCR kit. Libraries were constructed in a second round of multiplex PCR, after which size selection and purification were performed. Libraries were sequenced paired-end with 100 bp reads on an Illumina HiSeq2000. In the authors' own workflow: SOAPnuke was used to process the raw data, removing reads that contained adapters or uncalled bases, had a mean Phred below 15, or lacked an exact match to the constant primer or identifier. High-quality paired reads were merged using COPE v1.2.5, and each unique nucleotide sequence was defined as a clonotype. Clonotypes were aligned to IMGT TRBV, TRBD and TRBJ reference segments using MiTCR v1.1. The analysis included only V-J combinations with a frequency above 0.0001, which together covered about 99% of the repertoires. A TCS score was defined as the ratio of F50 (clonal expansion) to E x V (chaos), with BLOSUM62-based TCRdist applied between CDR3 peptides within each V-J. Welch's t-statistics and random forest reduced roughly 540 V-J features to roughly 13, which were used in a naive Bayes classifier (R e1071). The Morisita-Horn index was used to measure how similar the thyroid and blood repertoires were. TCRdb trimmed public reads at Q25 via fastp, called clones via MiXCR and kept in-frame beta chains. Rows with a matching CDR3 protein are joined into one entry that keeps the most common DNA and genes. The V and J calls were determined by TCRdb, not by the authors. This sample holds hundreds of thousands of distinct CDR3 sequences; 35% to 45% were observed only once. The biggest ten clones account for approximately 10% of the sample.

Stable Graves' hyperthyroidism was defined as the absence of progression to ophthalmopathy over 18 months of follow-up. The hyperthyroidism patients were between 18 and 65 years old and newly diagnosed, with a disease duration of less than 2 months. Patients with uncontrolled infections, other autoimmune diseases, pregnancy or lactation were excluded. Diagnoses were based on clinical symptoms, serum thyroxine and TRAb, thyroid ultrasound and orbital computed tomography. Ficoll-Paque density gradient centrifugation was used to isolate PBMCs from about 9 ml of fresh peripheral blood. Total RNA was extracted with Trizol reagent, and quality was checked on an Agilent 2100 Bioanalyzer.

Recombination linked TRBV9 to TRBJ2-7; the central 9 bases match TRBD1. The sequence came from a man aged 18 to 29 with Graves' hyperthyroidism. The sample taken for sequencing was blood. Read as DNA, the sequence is TGTGCCAGCAGTCCCCCCCGGACAGGGGTCTCCTACGAGCAGTACTTC. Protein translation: CASSPPRTGVSYEQYF.